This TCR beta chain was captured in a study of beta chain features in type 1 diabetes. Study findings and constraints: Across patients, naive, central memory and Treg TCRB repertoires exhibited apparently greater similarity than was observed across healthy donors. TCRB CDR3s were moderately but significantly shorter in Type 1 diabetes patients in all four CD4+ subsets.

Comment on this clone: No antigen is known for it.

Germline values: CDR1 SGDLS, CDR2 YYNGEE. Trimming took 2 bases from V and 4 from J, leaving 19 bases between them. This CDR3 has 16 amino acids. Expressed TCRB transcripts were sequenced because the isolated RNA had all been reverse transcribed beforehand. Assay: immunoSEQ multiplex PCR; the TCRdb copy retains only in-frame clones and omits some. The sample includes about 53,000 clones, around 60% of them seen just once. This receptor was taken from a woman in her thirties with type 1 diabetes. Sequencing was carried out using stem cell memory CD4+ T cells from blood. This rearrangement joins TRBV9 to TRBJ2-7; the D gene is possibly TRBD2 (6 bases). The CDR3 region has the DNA TGTGCCAGCAGCGTTACGGAGGGGACGATTCAATACGAGCAGTACTTC. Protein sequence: CASSVTEGTIQYEQYF.